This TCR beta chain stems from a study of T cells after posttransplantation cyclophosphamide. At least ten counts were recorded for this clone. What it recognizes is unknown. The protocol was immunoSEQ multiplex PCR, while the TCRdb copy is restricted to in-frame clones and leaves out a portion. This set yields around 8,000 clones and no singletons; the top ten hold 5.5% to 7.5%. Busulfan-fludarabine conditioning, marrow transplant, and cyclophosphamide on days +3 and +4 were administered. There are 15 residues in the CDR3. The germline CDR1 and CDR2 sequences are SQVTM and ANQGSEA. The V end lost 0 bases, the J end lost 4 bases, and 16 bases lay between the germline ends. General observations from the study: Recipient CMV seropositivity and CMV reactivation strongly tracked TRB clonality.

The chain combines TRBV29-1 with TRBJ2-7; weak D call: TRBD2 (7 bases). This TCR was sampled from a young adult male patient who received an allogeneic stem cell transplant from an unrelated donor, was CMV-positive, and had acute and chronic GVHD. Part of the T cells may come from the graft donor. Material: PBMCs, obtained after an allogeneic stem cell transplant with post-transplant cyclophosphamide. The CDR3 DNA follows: TGCAGCGTTGAAGATGCGCGGGGGCCGGGATACGAGCAGTACTTC. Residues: CSVEDARGPGYEQYF.